This TCR beta chain appears in the sequencing data of a study of shared clonotypes between healthy human individuals. This clone was picked up one time. As yet, its antigen is unknown. The V end was cut by 5 bases, the J end by 0 bases, with 16 bases between. CDR3 size: 16 residues. CDR1 is MNHNY, CDR2 SVGAGI, per germline (reference sequence). Sequencing used immunoSEQ multiplex PCR; TCRdb keeps in-frame clones, though not all of them. The table records a few hundred thousand clones, 95% of them present only once. Positively selected for CCR7, the CD45RO-negative cells used as naive CD8 cells excluded terminally differentiated effector memory CD45RA+ cells. Donors, healthy HIV-negative adults, lacked recent acute infections or vaccinations. Study-wide points: The expectation was that sequencing depth would affect clonotype sharing among donors. A few donors showed sharing of about 4.7% of naive CD4 clonotypes.

The specimen sequenced was naive CD8+ T cells sorted from blood. This TCR was recovered from a woman aged 25 to 45 in good health. The rearrangement uses TRBV6-6 and TRBJ1-2, with D perhaps TRBD1 (6 bases). CDR3 residues: CASSQQEGGPNYGYTF. CDR3 in DNA: TGTGCCAGCAGTCAACAGGAAGGGGGGCCTAACTATGGCTACACCTTC.